The rows below give T cell receptor beta chains drawn from one sample of a study of blood T cell repertoires in COVID-19. Method: immunoSEQ multiplex PCR; TCRdb's copy keeps in-frame clones and lacks some. The table includes about 190,000 clones, approximately 79% detected once. The source material was peripheral blood. These receptor sequences come from a woman aged 70-85 years with acute or convalescent COVID-19. CDR3s include the opening cysteine and the closing phenylalanine or tryptophan.

TRBJ2-7 | TRBV27 | CASRHTGTSGIGGYEQYF
TRBJ2-1 | TRBV19 | CASAIDSGSYNEQFF
TRBJ2-2 | TRBV2 | CASSVQGGANTGELFF
TRBJ1-6 | TRBV19 | CASSIRQTGSPLHF
TRBJ2-3 | TRBV19 | CATGTGGTDTQYF
TRBJ1-1 | TRBV7-6 | CASSLQGLTEAFF
TRBJ1-2 | TRBV4-1 | CASSPQRRADSGYTF
TRBJ2-7 | TRBV5-6 | CASSFTDSGTGQYF
TRBJ2-7 | TRBV6-1 | CASSEWTGRTLYEQYF
TRBJ2-1 | TRBV19 | CASRQGSIGEQFF
TRBJ1-5 | TRBV21-1 | CASSPRQGAFHSNQPQHF
TRBJ2-3 | TRBV5-8 | CASSFGLRPEGTDTQYF
TRBJ2-3 | TRBV5-1 | CASSFSTGRTDTQYF
TRBJ2-5 | TRBV30 | CAWRGDRGQETQYF
TRBJ2-1 | TRBV24-1 | CATSDLAEQFF
TRBJ1-1 | TRBV18 | CASSDSGGKGTEAFF
TRBJ1-2 | TRBV7-2 | CASSPKQGAYGYTF
TRBJ1-5 | TRBV2 | CASRPGTVSNQPQHF
TRBJ1-2 | TRBV2 | CASHLGQAGGYTF
TRBJ2-3 | TRBV27 | CASSLSREGPPTDTQYF
TRBJ2-1 | TRBV5-8 | CASSTWTGGAYNEQFF
TRBJ1-1 | TRBV3-1/TRBV3-2 | CASSQVIRDTEAFF
TRBJ2-1 | TRBV5-4 | CASSFERDNEQFF
TRBJ2-1 | TRBV5-1 | CASSLLTGTSGYNEQFF
TRBJ2-5 | TRBV29-1 | CSVELRQKETQYF
TRBJ1-2 | TRBV21-1 | CASSKRGRYGYTF